The clone carrying this T cell receptor (beta chain) has a handful of counts. Its cognate antigen is unknown. TCRdb fed the 5' RACE reads into MiXCR, producing one record per CDR3 protein. This sample has under 300,000 distinct CDR3 sequences, with 12% found just once. The sample comes from a study of identical twins. Study outcomes and limitations: Donors were not followed over many years; analysis was cross-sectional. Monozygotic twins shared more out-of-frame TCR alpha than recombination models predicted. Reduced insertions were recorded for abundant cord blood beta clonotypes, with no such pattern in memory repertoires. The degree of excess twin sharing was weaker in beta out-of-frame sequences.

The V end was cut by 2 bases, the J end by 3 bases, with 13 bases between. Germline lookup yields CDR1 LGHNT and CDR2 FRNRAP. This CDR3 contains 16 residues. The data also belong to a second study, concerning yellow fever vaccine responses in identical twins.

Sample: memory (CD45RO+) T cells sorted from blood. The chain couples TRBV12-5 to TRBJ2-2; perhaps TRBD1 as D (6 bases). This sequence originates from a woman younger than 35 in good health. CDR3 DNA: TGTGCTAGTGGTTTGACAGTCAGGGGACACACCGGGGAGCTGTTTTTT. Protein: CASGLTVRGHTGELFF. The entire variable domain, with the rest obtained from reference TRBV12-5 and TRBJ2-2, is as follows: DARVTQTPRHKVTEMGQEVTMRCQPILGHNTVFWYRQTMMQGLELLAYFRNRAPLDDSGMPKDRFSAEMPDATLATLKIQPSEPRDSAVYFCASGLTVRGHTGELFFGEGSRLTVL.